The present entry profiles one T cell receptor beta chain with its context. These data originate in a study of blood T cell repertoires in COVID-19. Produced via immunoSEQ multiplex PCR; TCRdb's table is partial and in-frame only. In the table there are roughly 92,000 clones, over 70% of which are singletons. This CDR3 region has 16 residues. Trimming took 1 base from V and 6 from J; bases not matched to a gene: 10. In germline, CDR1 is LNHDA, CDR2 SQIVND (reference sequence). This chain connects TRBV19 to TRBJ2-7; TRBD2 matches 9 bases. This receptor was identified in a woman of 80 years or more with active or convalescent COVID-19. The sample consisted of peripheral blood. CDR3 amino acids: CASSIGPRSGGSEQYF. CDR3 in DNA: TGTGCCAGTAGTATAGGCCCTCGGAGCGGGGGGAGCGAGCAGTACTTC.